Presented here are 10 T cell receptor beta chains from one specimen sequenced in a study of T-cell reconstitution after alpha-beta-depleted transplantation in children. Molecular barcoding with unique molecular identifiers was used for the TCRbeta library. Each CDR3 protein gets one entry after TCRdb re-called the PCR reads with MiXCR. The sample has about 170,000 distinct CDR3 sequences; over 8.5% are singletons. The specimen comprised PBMCs, sampled before TCRalphabeta/CD19-depleted stem cell transplant. The receptors were sampled from a boy between 2 and 10 years old with acute myeloid leukemia, due to receive a stem cell transplant.

The genes are TRBV7-9 and TRBJ2-3; maybe TRBD2 (6 bases). Per germline, CDR1 SEHNR and CDR2 FQNEAQ (reference sequence). The CDR3 has 17 residues. Trimming stripped 1 base from V and 0 bases from J, with 14 bases between. This CDR3 reads CASSLEYLALSTDTQYF. CDR3 coding DNA: TGTGCCAGCAGCTTAGAGTACCTAGCGTTGAGCACAGATACGCAGTATTTT.

V gene TRBV12-3 or TRBV12-4 combines with J gene TRBJ2-5; D uncertain. V was trimmed by 3 bases and J by 1 base, leaving 3 bases between them. This CDR3 region has 12 residues. The CDR3 region is CASSFGQETQYF. Written as DNA, the CDR3 is TGTGCCAGCAGTTTTGGCCAAGAGACCCAGTACTTC.

Remarks on this clonotype: It may be a read error: a sequence one base away is much more abundant. The chain links TRBV5-4 to TRBJ2-5; 8 nucleotides match TRBD1. Germline V gene sequence: CDR1 SGHNT, CDR2 YYREEE (reference sequence). This CDR3 is 15 amino acids long. The trim removed 5 bases at V and 9 bases at J, leaving 15 bases unmatched. CDR3 bases: TGTGCCAGCAGAGCCGGCAGGGGGCATGAGGAGTCCCAGTACTTC. It yields the protein CASRAGRGHEESQYF.

This clonotype has at least ten counts. The germline gene is not matched at one end of the junction; a read error may be the cause. The CDR3 here is CASRLDGNSNQPQHF. In DNA, the CDR3 is TGCGCCAGCAGATTGGACGGCAATAGCAATCAGCCCCAGCATTTT. V is TRBV5-1 and J is TRBJ1-5, with D unresolved. The CDR3 runs to 15 residues. Germline V gene lookup returns CDR1 SGHRS and CDR2 YFSETQ. Filled out from reference TRBV5-1 and TRBJ1-5, the complete variable domain reads KAGVTQTPRYLIKTRGQQVTLSCSPISGHRSVSWYQQTPGQGLQFLFEYFSETQRNKGNFPGRFSGRQFSNSRSEMNVSTLELGDSALYLCASRLDGNSNQPQHFGDGTRLSIL.

This clonotype was observed many times. The chain uses TRBV20-1 and TRBJ2-1; D is unresolved. Per the germline V gene, CDR1 is DFQATT and CDR2 is SNEGSKA (reference sequence). The V and J ends lost 5 bases and 8 bases respectively, with 16 bases between them. The CDR3 has 13 residues. The CDR3 sequence: CSADSQSLDEQFF. The CDR3, as DNA: TGCAGTGCTGACTCGCAATCTCTAGATGAGCAGTTCTTC.

This chain links TRBV28 with TRBJ2-7; 9 bases fit TRBD1. CDR3 length: 17 residues. The V gene end was trimmed by 1 base and the J gene end by 5 bases; junction bases not matched to a gene: 12. Germline CDR1 reads MDHEN; CDR2 reads SYDVKM. CDR3 amino acids: CASSLLGAGQGANEQYF. The DNA of the CDR3 is TGTGCCAGCAGTTTATTAGGCGCGGGACAGGGTGCAAACGAGCAGTACTTC.

This clonotype was recorded many times. The chain has TRBV20-1 and TRBJ2-1; 12 bases are shared with TRBD2. The junction had 8 bases not matched to a gene; V was cut back by 3 bases and J by 8 bases. The CDR3 contains 15 residues. Germline values: CDR1 DFQATT, CDR2 SNEGSKA (reference sequence). This chain's CDR3 is CSASDPSGGADEQFF. CDR3 sequence (DNA): TGCAGTGCTAGCGATCCTAGCGGGGGGGCCGATGAGCAGTTCTTC.

Many counts were recorded for this clonotype. The V gene is TRBV12-3 or TRBV12-4, the J gene TRBJ2-4; 9 nucleotides line up with TRBD1. The CDR3 sequence is 18 residues long. Trimming removed 5 bases from V and 3 bases from J; junction bases left unmatched: 14. DNA of the CDR3: TGTGCCAGCAGTCTCGGGACAGGGTACGGCGGCGTCAAAAACATTCAGTACTTC. Protein: CASSLGTGYGGVKNIQYF.

This clonotype was recorded at least ten times. The chain has TRBV6-6 and TRBJ2-4; D not certain. This CDR3 spans 13 amino acids. Germline loops: CDR1 MNHNY, CDR2 SVGAGI (reference sequence). V lost 3 bases, J lost 7 bases, and 10 bases lay in between. The CDR3: CASSYTDFNIQYF. The CDR3 DNA reads as TGTGCCAGCAGTTATACGGATTTTAACATTCAGTACTTC.

This clonotype has at least ten counts. The CDR3, as DNA: TGTGCCAGCAGTCCAAGCGGGGGGGGTAGAGACGAGCAGTACGTC. It yields the protein CASSPSGGGRDEQYV. The gene calls are TRBV7-9 and TRBJ2-7; TRBD2 matches 10 bases. There are 15 residues in the CDR3. J lost 5 bases, V lost 6 bases, and 10 bases had no gene match. CDR1 is SEHNR, CDR2 FQNEAQ, per germline (reference sequence).